This section outlines one T cell receptor beta chain sequence together with its context. What it binds is unknown. Trimming shortened V by 3 bases and J by 2 bases, and 15 bases separated the two germline ends. CDR1 is SQVTM and CDR2 is ANQGSEA in the germline V gene. The CDR3 has 15 amino acids. This record comes from a study of T-cell memory formation after mild COVID-19. Findings and caveats of the study: Second-wave clones with a day 37 peak had unconfirmed SARS-CoV-2 specificity. For contracting clones, CD4+ ones sat mainly in CM and EM, CD8+ in EMRA. The pre-infection memory compartment contained some responding clones, suggesting cross-reactive memory joined.

A 5'RACE reaction primed in the constant segment made cDNA libraries of TCR alpha and TCR beta, and these carried sample barcodes and UMIs. One entry per CDR3 protein, called by TCRdb with MiXCR from the 5' RACE reads. The profile shows a few hundred thousand distinct CDR3 sequences, about 20% of them singletons. The sequenced sample consisted of PBMCs or a T cell subset sorted from them (not recorded which). The chain couples TRBV29-1 to TRBJ2-3, with D possibly matching TRBD2 (6 bases). This TCR came from an adult woman who had mild COVID-19 (a few samples of this study predate the infection). Cell type and time point are not known. DNA of the CDR3: TGCAGCGTTGAGTTCGGACTATCCCCCACAGATACGCAGTATTTT. Encoded protein: CSVEFGLSPTDTQYF.